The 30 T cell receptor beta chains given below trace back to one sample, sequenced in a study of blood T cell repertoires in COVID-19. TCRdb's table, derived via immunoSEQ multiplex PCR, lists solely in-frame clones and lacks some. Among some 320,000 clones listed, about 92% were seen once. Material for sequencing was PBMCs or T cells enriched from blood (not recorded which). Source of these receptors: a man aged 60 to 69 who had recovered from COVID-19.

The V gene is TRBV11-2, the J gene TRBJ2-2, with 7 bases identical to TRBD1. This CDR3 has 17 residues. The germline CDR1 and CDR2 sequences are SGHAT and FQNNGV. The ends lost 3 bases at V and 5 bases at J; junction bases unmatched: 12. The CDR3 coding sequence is TGTGCCAGCAGCTTCCCTCTGACAGGGCAGTGGACCGGGGAGCTGTTTTTT. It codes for CASSFPLTGQWTGELFF. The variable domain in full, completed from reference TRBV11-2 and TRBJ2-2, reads EAGVAQSPRYKIIEKRQSVAFWCNPISGHATLYWYQQILGQGPKLLIQFQNNGVVDDSQLPKDRFSAERLKGVDSTLKIQPAKLEDSAVYLCASSFPLTGQWTGELFFGEGSRLTVL.

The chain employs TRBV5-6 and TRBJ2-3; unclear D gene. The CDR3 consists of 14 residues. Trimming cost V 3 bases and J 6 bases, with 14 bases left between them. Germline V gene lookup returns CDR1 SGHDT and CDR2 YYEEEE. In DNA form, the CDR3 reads TGTGCCAGCAGCTCGCCCGATCTGAGTGATACGCAGTATTTT. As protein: CASSSPDLSDTQYF.

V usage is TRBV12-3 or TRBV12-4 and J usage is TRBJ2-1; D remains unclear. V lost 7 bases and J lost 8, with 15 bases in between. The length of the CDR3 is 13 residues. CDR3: CASTQLRKDEQFF. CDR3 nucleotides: TGTGCCAGCACCCAACTGCGGAAAGATGAGCAGTTCTTC.

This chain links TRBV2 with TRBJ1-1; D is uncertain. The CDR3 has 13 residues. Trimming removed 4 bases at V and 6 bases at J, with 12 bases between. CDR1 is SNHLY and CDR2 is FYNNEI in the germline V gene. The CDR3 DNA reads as TGTGCCAGCAGTGTCGGGGAGGTGGCTGAAGCTTTCTTT. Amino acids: CASSVGEVAEAFF.

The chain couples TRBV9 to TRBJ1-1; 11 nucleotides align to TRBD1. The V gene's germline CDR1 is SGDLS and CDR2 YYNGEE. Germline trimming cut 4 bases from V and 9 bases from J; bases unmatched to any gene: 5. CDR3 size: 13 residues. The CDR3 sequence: CASSSGQGEKAFF. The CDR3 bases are TGTGCCAGCAGCTCGGGACAGGGGGAGAAAGCTTTCTTT.

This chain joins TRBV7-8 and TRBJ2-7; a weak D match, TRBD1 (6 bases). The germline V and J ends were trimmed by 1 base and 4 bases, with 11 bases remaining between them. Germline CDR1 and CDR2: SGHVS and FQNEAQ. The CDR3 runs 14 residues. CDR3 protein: CASSLGLDSYEQYF. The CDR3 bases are TGTGCCAGCAGCTTAGGGTTGGACAGTTACGAGCAGTACTTC.

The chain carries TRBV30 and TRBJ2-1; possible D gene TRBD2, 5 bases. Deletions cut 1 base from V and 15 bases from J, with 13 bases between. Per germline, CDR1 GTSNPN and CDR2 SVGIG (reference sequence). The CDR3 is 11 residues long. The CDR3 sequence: CAWSGTGNPFF. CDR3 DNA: TGTGCCTGGAGTGGTACCGGGAATCCGTTCTTC.

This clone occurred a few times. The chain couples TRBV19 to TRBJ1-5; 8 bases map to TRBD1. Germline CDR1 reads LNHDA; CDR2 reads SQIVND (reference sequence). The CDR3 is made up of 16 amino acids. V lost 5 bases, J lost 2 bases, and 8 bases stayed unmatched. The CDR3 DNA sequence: TGTGCCAGTAGTGCGGACAGGGCTAGGGGCAATCAGCCCCAGCATTTT. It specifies CASSADRARGNQPQHF.

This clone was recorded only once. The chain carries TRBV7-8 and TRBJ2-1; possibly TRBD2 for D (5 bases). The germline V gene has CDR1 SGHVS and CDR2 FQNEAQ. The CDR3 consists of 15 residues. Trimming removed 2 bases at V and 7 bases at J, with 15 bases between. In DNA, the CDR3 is TGTGCCAGCAGCTTAAAAACGGGAACTTGGAATGAGCAGTTCTTC. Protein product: CASSLKTGTWNEQFF.

CDR3 residues: CAWSWGPEAFF. DNA of the CDR3: TGTGCCTGGAGTTGGGGGCCTGAAGCTTTCTTT. This chain links TRBV30 with TRBJ1-1, with D perhaps matching TRBD1 (6 bases). This CDR3 contains 11 residues. V gave up 2 bases and J gave up 6 bases, with 7 bases separating them. Germline-derived CDR1 and CDR2 are GTSNPN and SVGIG (reference sequence).

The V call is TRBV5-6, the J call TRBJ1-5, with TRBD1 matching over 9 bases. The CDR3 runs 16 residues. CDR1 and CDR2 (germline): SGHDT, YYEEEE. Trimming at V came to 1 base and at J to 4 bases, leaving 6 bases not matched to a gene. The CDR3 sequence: CASSLLGGQGNQPQHF. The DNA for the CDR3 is TGTGCCAGCAGCTTGTTAGGGGGACAGGGAAATCAGCCCCAGCATTTT.

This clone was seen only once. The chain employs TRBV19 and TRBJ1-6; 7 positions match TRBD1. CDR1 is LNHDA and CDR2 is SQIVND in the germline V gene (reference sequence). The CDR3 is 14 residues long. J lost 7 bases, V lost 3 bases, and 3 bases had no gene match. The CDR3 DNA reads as TGTGCCAGTAGTATTCGGACAGGAAATTCACCCCTCCACTTT. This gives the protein CASSIRTGNSPLHF. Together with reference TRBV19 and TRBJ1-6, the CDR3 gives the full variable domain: DGGITQSPKYLFRKEGQNVTLSCEQNLNHDAMYWYRQDPGQGLRLIYYSQIVNDFQKGDIAEGYSVSREKKESFPLTVTSAQKNPTAFYLCASSIRTGNSPLHFGNGTRLTVT.

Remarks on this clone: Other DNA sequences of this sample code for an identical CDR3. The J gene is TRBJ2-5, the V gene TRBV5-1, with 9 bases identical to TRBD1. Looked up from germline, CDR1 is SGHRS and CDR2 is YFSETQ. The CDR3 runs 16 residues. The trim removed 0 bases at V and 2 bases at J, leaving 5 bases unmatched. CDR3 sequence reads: CASSLAGQGGQETQYF. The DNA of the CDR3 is TGCGCCAGCAGCTTGGCGGGACAGGGTGGTCAAGAGACCCAGTACTTC.

This chain's CDR3 is CASKRAYEQYF. The CDR3 region has the DNA TGTGCCAGCAAACGGGCCTACGAGCAGTACTTC. The V and J genes are TRBV6-5 and TRBJ2-7; D not certain. The CDR3 runs 11 residues. Germline V lookup: CDR1 MNHEY, CDR2 SVGAGI. Deletions cut 7 bases from V and 2 bases from J, with 6 bases between.

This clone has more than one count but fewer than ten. The chain's CDR3 is CASSFSRLAGNEQFF. CDR3 in DNA: TGTGCCAGCAGCTTTTCCCGACTAGCGGGGAATGAGCAGTTCTTC. The J gene is TRBJ2-1, the V gene TRBV7-3; 11 bases match TRBD2. There are 15 residues in the CDR3. The junction had 5 bases not matched to a gene; V was cut back by 3 bases and J by 7 bases. The germline CDR1 and CDR2 sequences are SGHTA and FQGTGA. Based on the CDR3 plus reference TRBV7-3 and TRBJ2-1, the full variable domain is GAGVSQTPSNKVTEKGKYVELRCDPISGHTALYWYRQSLGQGPEFLIYFQGTGAADDSGLPNDRFFAVRPEGSVSTLKIQRTERGDSAVYLCASSFSRLAGNEQFFGPGTRLTVL.

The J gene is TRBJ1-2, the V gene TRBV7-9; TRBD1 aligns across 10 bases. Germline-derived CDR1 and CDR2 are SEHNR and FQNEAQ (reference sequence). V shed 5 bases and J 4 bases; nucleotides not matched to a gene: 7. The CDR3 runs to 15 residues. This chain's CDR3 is CASSPPGQGTYGYTF. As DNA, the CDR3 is TGTGCCAGCAGCCCACCGGGACAGGGGACCTATGGCTACACCTTC.

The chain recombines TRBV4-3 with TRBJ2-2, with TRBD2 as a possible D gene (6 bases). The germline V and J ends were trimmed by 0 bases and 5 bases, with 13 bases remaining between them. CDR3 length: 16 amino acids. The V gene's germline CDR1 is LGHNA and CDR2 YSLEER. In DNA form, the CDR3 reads TGCGCCAGCAGCCAAGACTTCGCGGGGATAACCGGGGAGCTGTTTTTT. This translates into CASSQDFAGITGELFF.

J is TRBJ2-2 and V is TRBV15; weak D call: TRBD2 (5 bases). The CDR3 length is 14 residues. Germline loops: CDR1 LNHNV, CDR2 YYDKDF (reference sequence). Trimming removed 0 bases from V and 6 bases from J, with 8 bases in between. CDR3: CATSRDRRSGELFF. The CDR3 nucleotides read TGTGCCACCAGCAGAGATAGGAGGTCCGGGGAGCTGTTTTTT.

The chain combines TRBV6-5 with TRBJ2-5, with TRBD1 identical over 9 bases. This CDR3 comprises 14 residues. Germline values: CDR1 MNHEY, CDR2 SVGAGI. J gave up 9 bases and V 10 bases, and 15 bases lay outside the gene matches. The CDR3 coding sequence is TGTGCCACGCCACAGGGGGCGAAGGGGTGGGCCCAGTACTTC. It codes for CATPQGAKGWAQYF.

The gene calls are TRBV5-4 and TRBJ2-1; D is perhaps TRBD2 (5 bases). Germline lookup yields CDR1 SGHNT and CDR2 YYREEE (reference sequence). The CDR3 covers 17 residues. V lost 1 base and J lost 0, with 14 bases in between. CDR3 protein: CASSLRIASSSYNEQFF. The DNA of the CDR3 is TGTGCCAGCAGCTTGAGAATAGCGTCTAGCTCCTACAATGAGCAGTTCTTC.

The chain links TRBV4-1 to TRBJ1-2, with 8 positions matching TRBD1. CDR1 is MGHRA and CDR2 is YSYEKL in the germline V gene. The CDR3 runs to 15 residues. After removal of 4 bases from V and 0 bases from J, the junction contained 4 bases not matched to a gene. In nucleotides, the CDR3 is TGCGCCAGCAGCCTATACAGGGGGACTAACTATGGCTACACCTTC. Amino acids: CASSLYRGTNYGYTF.

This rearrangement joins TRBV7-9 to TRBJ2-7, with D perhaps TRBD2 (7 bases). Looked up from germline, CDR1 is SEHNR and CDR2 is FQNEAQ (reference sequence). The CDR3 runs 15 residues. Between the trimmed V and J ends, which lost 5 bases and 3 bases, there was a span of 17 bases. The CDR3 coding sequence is TGTGCCAGCAGCCCCCGGGGGGACAAAAGCTACGAGCAGTACTTC. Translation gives CASSPRGDKSYEQYF.

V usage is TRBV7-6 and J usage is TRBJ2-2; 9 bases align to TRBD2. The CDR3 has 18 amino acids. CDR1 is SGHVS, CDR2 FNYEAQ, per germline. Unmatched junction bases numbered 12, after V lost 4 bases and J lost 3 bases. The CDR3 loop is CASSSIGETSGYTGELFF. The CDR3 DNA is TGTGCCAGCAGCTCGATCGGTGAGACTAGCGGATACACCGGGGAGCTGTTTTTT. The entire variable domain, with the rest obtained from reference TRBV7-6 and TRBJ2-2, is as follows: GAGVSQSPRYKVTKRGQDVALRCDPISGHVSLYWYRQALGQGPEFLTYFNYEAQQDKSGLPNDRFSAERPEGSISTLTIQRTEQRDSAMYRCASSSIGETSGYTGELFFGEGSRLTVL.

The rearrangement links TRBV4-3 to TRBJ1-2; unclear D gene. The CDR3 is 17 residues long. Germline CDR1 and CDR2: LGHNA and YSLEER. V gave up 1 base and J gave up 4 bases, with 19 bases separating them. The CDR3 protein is CASSQASPKAGVYGYTF. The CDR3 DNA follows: TGCGCCAGCAGCCAAGCATCCCCCAAGGCCGGGGTCTATGGCTACACCTTC.

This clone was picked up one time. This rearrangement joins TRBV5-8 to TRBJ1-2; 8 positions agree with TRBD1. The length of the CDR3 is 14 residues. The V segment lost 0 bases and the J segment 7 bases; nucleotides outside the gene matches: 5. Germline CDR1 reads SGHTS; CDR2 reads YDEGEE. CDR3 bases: TGTGCCAGCAGCTTGGGGCAGGGGGCTAGTGGCTACACCTTC. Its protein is CASSLGQGASGYTF.

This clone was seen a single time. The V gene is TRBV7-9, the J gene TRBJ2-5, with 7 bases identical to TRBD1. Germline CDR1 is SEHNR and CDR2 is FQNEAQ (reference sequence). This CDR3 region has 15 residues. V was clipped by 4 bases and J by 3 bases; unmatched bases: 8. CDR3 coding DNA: TGTGCCAGCAGCTCCACCGGGACAGTTGAAGAGACCCAGTACTTC. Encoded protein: CASSSTGTVEETQYF.

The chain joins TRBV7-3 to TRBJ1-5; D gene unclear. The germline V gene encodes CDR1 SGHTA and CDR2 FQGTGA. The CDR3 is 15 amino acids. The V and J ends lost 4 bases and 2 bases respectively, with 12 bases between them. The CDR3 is CASSSPGRGNQPQHF. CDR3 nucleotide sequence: TGTGCCAGCAGCTCTCCCGGGAGGGGCAATCAGCCCCAGCATTTT.

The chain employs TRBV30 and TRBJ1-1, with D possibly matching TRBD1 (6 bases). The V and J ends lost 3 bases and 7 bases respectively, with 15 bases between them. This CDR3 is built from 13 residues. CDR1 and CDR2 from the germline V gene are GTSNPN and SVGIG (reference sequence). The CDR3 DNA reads TGTGCCTGGAGGACCCCGGGACATGATGAAGCTTTCTTT. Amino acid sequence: CAWRTPGHDEAFF.

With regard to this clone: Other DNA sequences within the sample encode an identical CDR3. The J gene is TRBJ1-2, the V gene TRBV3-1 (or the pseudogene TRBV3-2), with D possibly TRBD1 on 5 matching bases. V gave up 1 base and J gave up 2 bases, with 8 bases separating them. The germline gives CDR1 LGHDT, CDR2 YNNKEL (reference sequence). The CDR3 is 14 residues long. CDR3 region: CASSQGSGNYGYTF. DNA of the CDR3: TGTGCCAGCAGCCAAGGGTCAGGGAACTATGGCTACACCTTC.

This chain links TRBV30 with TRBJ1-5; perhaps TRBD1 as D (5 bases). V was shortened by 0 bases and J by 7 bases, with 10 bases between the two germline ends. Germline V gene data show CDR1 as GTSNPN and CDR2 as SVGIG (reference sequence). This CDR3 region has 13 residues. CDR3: CAWSVMGQQPQHF. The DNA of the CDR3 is TGTGCCTGGAGTGTTATGGGGCAACAGCCCCAGCATTTT. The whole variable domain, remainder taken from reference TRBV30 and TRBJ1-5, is SQTIHQWPATLVQPVGSPLSLECTVEGTSNPNLYWYRQAAGRGLQLLFYSVGIGQISSEVPQNLSASRPQDRQFILSSKKLLLSDSGFYLCAWSVMGQQPQHFGDGTRLSIL.